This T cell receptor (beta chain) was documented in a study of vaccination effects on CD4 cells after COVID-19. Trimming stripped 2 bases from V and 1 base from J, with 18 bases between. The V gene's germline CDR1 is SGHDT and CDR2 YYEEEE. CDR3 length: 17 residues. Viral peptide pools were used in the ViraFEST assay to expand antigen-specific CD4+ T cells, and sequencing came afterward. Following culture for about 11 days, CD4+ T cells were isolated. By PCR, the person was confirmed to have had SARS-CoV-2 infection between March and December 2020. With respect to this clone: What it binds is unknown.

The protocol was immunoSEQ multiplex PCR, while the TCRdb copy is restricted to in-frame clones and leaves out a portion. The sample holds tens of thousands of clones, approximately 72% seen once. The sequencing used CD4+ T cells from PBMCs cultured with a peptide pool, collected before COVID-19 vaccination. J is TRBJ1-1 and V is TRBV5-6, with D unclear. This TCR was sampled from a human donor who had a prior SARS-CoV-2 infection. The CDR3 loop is CASSLRGSDNKNTEAFF. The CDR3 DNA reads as TGTGCCAGCAGCTTACGGGGATCGGATAATAAGAACACTGAAGCTTTCTTT.